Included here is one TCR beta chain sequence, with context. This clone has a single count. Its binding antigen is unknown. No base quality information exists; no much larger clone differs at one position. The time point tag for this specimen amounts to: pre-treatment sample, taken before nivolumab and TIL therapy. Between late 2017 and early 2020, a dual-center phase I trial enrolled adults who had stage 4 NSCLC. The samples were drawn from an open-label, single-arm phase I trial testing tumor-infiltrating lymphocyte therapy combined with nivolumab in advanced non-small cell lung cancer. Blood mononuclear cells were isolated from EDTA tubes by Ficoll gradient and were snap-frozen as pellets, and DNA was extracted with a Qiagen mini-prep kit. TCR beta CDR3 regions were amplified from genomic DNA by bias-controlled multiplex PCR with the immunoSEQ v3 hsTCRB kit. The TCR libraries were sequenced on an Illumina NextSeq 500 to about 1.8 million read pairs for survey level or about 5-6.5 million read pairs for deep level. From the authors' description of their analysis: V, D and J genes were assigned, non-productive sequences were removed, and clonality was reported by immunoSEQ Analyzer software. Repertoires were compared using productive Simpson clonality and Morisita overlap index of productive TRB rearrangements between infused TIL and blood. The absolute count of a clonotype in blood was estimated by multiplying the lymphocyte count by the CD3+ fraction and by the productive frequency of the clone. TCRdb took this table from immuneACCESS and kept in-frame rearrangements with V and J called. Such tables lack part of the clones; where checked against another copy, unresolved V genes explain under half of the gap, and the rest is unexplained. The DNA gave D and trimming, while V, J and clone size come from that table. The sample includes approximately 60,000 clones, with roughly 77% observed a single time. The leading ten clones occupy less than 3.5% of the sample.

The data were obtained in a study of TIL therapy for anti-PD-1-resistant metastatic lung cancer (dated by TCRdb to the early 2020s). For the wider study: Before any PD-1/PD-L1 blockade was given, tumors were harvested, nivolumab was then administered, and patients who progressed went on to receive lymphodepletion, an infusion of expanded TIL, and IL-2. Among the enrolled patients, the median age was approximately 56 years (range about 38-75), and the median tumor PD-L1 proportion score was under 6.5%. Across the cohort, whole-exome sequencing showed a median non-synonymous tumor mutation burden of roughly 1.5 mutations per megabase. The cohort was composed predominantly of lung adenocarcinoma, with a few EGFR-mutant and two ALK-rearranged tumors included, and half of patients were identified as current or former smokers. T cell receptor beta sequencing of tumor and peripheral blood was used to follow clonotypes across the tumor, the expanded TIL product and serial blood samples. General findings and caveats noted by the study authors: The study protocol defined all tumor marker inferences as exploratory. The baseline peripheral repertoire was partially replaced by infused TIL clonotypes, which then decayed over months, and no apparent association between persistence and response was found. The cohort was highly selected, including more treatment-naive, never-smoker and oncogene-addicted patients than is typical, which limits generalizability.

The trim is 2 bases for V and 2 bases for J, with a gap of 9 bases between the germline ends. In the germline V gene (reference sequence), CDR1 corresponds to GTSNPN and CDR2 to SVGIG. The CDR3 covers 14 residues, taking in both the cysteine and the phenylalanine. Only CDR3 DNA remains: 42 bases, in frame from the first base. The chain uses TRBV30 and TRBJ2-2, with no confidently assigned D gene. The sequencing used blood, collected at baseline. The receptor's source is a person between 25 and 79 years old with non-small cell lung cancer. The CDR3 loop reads CAWSTGPNTGELFF. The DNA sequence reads TGTGCCTGGAGTACCGGCCCAAACACCGGGGAGCTGTTTTTT.